One sample yielded the 26 T cell receptor beta chains listed below, sequenced in a study of patients with pleural tuberculosis. Each CDR3 protein is one row after TCRdb ran MiXCR on the reads. The repertoire holds some 48,000 distinct CDR3 sequences, with 6% to 9.5% as singletons. These receptors all come from a human donor with pleural tuberculosis.

There are many counts of this clonotype. The chain is built from TRBV20-1 and TRBJ2-1, with unresolved D. The ends were cut back, 0 bases at V and 9 bases at J, with 6 bases in the middle. The CDR3 totals 11 residues. CDR1 is DFQATT, CDR2 SNEGSKA, per germline (reference sequence). CDR3 nucleotides: TGCAGTGCTAGAGACCCGCCTGAGCAGTTCTTC. Protein sequence: CSARDPPEQFF.

This clonotype was counted at least ten times. This chain joins TRBV11-1 and TRBJ1-6, with 10 bases identical to TRBD1. Germline CDR1 SGHAT, CDR2 FQDESV (reference sequence). The CDR3 is 16 amino acids. The V gene end was trimmed by 3 bases and the J gene end by 10 bases; junction bases not matched to a gene: 9. The CDR3 coding sequence is TGTGCCAGCAGCTTCCCGGGACAGGGGTTGTCATCACCCCTCCACTTT. The encoded protein is CASSFPGQGLSSPLHF. Full variable domain (missing parts from reference TRBV11-1 and TRBJ1-6): EAEVAQSPRYKITEKSQAVAFWCDPISGHATLYWYRQILGQGPELLVQFQDESVVDDSQLPKDRFSAERLKGVDSTLKIQPAELGDSAMYLCASSFPGQGLSSPLHFGNGTRLTVT.

Many counts were recorded for this clonotype. The chain employs TRBV6-1 and TRBJ1-6; 7 bases agree with TRBD1. The CDR3 extends over 15 amino acids. J lost 10 bases, V lost 6 bases, and 12 bases had no gene match. Germline lookup yields CDR1 MNHNS and CDR2 SASEGT. The CDR3: CASRGGDRMGSPLHF. CDR3 DNA sequence: TGTGCCAGCAGGGGGGGGGACAGAATGGGATCACCCCTCCACTTT.

This clonotype occurred a few times. J is TRBJ2-3 and V is TRBV5-4; 7 nucleotides agree with TRBD2. Germline loops: CDR1 SGHNT, CDR2 YYREEE (reference sequence). With 1 base clipped from V and 9 bases from J, the junction kept 8 bases outside the gene matches. This CDR3 region has 14 residues. Written as DNA, the CDR3 is TGTGCCAGCAGCTTGTTGGCGGGAGAGAGAACGCAGTATTTT. Its protein is CASSLLAGERTQYF.

The chain couples TRBV29-1 to TRBJ1-2, with a possible D match to TRBD1 (5 bases). V shed 5 bases and J shed 4 bases, with 11 bases lying between them. This CDR3 comprises 12 residues. Germline CDR1 SQVTM, CDR2 ANQGSEA. The CDR3 loop is CSVLRGTYGYTF. The CDR3 nucleotides read TGCAGCGTTCTCCGAGGGACCTATGGCTACACCTTC.

This clonotype came up many times. The chain couples TRBV11-1 to TRBJ2-1; D is possibly TRBD1 (5 bases). V dropped 2 bases and J dropped 10 bases, with 21 bases sitting between them. This CDR3 contains 16 residues. Germline V CDR1 and CDR2: SGHAT, FQDESV (reference sequence). The CDR3 DNA reads as TGTGCCAGCAGCTTACTCCGGGTTCAGGGAATAGGGGAGCAGTTCTTC. It encodes CASSLLRVQGIGEQFF.

This clonotype was found many times. The chain uses TRBV24-1 and TRBJ2-5; D might be TRBD1 (5 bases). V lost 7 bases to trimming and J lost 5 bases, with 16 bases between them. The CDR3 totals 14 residues. CDR1 and CDR2 from the germline V gene are KGHDR and SFDVKD. CDR3 in DNA: TGTGCCACCAGCGAGTCCAGGGTGGAGGAGACCCAGTACTTC. This encodes CATSESRVEETQYF.

This clonotype is large (0.1 to 1%) in the sample. The rearrangement links TRBV19 to TRBJ2-1, with D tentatively TRBD2 (6 bases). The CDR3 length is 15 residues. Trimming shortened V by 7 bases and J by 1 base, and 14 bases separated the two germline ends. CDR1 LNHDA and CDR2 SQIVND come from the germline V gene (reference sequence). CDR3 in amino acids: CASKPGLYSYNEQFF. CDR3 DNA: TGTGCCAGTAAACCGGGACTTTATTCCTACAATGAGCAGTTCTTC.

This clonotype came up many times. This sequence joins TRBV28 and TRBJ2-7; TRBD2 is a possible D gene (5 bases). V was clipped by 6 bases and J by 11 bases, with 23 bases between them. Germline CDR1 is MDHEN and CDR2 is SYDVKM. This CDR3 region has 14 residues. The CDR3 DNA follows: TGTGCCAGCAGGGAGGCCACAGCACGTAGGGCCAAGTACTTC. It encodes CASREATARRAKYF.

There are many counts of this clonotype. The chain employs TRBV20-1 and TRBJ2-2; 8 bases align to TRBD1. CDR1 DFQATT and CDR2 SNEGSKA come from the germline V gene (reference sequence). The CDR3 has 15 amino acids. J was trimmed by 5 bases and V by 2 bases; bases with no gene match: 7. CDR3 residues: CSARPGQGLTGELFF. The CDR3 DNA reads TGCAGTGCTAGACCTGGACAGGGTTTAACCGGGGAGCTGTTTTTT.

The V and J genes are TRBV19 and TRBJ2-3, with 12 nucleotides matching TRBD2. The V and J ends lost 4 bases and 3 bases, in that order; junction bases with no gene match: 2. Germline V lookup: CDR1 LNHDA, CDR2 SQIVND (reference sequence). The CDR3 extends over 15 amino acids. The CDR3 loop reads CASSTLAGGTDTQYF. DNA of the CDR3: TGTGCCAGTAGTACACTAGCGGGAGGAACAGATACGCAGTATTTT.

Ten or more counts support this clonotype. V gene TRBV28 combines with J gene TRBJ2-1; tentative D call: TRBD1 (5 bases). The germline V gene encodes CDR1 MDHEN and CDR2 SYDVKM. The CDR3 contains 13 residues. V was cut by 3 bases and J by 12 bases, with 15 bases left in between. As DNA, the CDR3 is TGTGCCAGCAGTTTTAATGACAGACCAGGGCAGTTCTTC. Protein: CASSFNDRPGQFF.

There are many counts of this clonotype. The chain couples TRBV11-2 to TRBJ1-2; D is perhaps TRBD1 (5 bases). CDR3 length: 14 residues. The V gene lost 1 base and the J gene lost 2 bases, with 8 bases spanning the gap. Germline V gene sequence: CDR1 SGHAT, CDR2 FQNNGV. The CDR3 spells CASSLGDSNYGYTF. CDR3 DNA: TGTGCCAGCAGCTTAGGAGACAGCAACTATGGCTACACCTTC.

The table lists this clonotype with a few counts. The rearrangement joins TRBV5-1 to TRBJ1-4; TRBD1 matches at 9 bases. Germline V CDR1 and CDR2: SGHRS, YFSETQ. CDR3 length: 15 amino acids. The ends lost 4 bases at V and 8 bases at J; junction bases unmatched: 9. The CDR3 loop is CASSPGQGREEKLFF. CDR3 in DNA: TGCGCCAGCAGCCCAGGACAGGGGAGGGAGGAAAAACTGTTTTTT.

This clonotype was seen ten or more times. This rearrangement joins TRBV7-8 to TRBJ1-2, with 7 bases aligning to TRBD1. CDR1 is SGHVS, CDR2 FQNEAQ, per germline. The CDR3 covers 13 residues. With V trimmed by 5 bases and J by 8 bases, 8 bases remained unmatched. The chain's CDR3 is CASSQGGVGGYTF. The CDR3 DNA reads TGTGCCAGCAGCCAAGGGGGCGTTGGGGGCTACACCTTC.

This clonotype occurred a few times. This chain links TRBV18 with TRBJ1-2; TRBD1 matches 7 bases. The CDR3 loop spans 15 amino acids. V shed 6 bases, J shed 4 bases, and the junction held 11 bases outside the gene matches. Per germline, CDR1 KGHSH and CDR2 LQKENI. CDR3 amino acids: CASSPTQTGRYGYTF. The CDR3 DNA reads as TGTGCCAGCTCCCCTACCCAGACAGGGCGCTATGGCTACACCTTC.

There are many counts of this clonotype. J is TRBJ1-1 and V is TRBV19, with unresolved D. The germline V gene has CDR1 LNHDA and CDR2 SQIVND (reference sequence). V lost 5 bases and J lost 1, with 11 bases in between. The CDR3 loop spans 14 amino acids. The CDR3 DNA reads TGTGCCAGTAGTTCCTACAGACAGAACACTGAAGCTTTCTTT. It encodes CASSSYRQNTEAFF.

This clonotype was counted between two and nine times. The V gene is TRBV19, the J gene TRBJ2-1, with D perhaps assigned TRBD1 or TRBD2 (5 bases each). This CDR3 has 13 residues. Trimming shortened V by 1 base and J by 7 bases, and 8 bases separated the two germline ends. Germline V gives CDR1 LNHDA, CDR2 SQIVND (reference sequence). CDR3 DNA: TGTGCCAGTAGTATAGGGGACGTAAATGAGCAGTTCTTC. Encoded protein: CASSIGDVNEQFF.

This clonotype has ten or more counts. For the CDR3, the DNA is TGTGCCAGCGCTTCTTTTACAGGGTACACTGAAGCTTTCTTT. It specifies CASASFTGYTEAFF. The V and J genes are TRBV28 and TRBJ1-1, with D perhaps TRBD1 (6 bases). CDR1 and CDR2 from the germline V gene are MDHEN and SYDVKM. This CDR3 is built from 14 residues. Trimming removed 8 bases from V and 3 bases from J, with 16 bases in between.

The chain uses TRBV2 and TRBJ2-5; D is undetermined. Deletions cut 3 bases from V and 4 bases from J, with 12 bases between. This CDR3 has 14 amino acids. The germline gives CDR1 SNHLY, CDR2 FYNNEI. The CDR3 coding sequence is TGTGCCAGCAGTGACCAGGAAACATTAGAGACCCAGTACTTC. It is translated as CASSDQETLETQYF.

Ten or more counts support this clonotype. The V gene is TRBV12-3 or TRBV12-4, the J gene TRBJ2-7, with 7 bases that match TRBD2. This CDR3 spans 15 amino acids. J lost 2 bases, V lost 6 bases, and 10 bases had no gene match. DNA for the CDR3: TGTGCCAGCAGACTAAACATCGGGACTACCTACGAGCAGTACTTC. It yields the protein CASRLNIGTTYEQYF.

The chain uses TRBV5-6 and TRBJ2-7, with TRBD1 matching over 9 bases. The V segment lost 5 bases and the J segment 1 base; nucleotides outside the gene matches: 10. Germline V gives CDR1 SGHDT, CDR2 YYEEEE. CDR3 length: 16 residues. The CDR3 coding sequence is TGTGCCAGCAGTTTGAATCTCGGGACAGGGTCCTACGAGCAGTACTTC. The encoded protein is CASSLNLGTGSYEQYF. Combining the CDR3 with reference TRBV5-6 and TRBJ2-7 gives the whole variable domain DAGVTQSPTHLIKTRGQQVTLRCSPKSGHDTVSWYQQALGQGPQFIFQYYEEEERQRGNFPDRFSGHQFPNYSSELNVNALLLGDSALYLCASSLNLGTGSYEQYFGPGTRLTVT.

This clonotype was counted at least ten times. The genes are TRBV6-2 or TRBV6-3 and TRBJ1-1; 9 positions agree with TRBD1. The ends lost 6 bases at V and 6 bases at J; junction bases unmatched: 2. The CDR3 contains 12 residues. The germline V gene has CDR1 MNHEY and CDR2 SVGEGT. CDR3 coding DNA: TGTGCCAGCAGACAGGGGGCGGCTGAAGCTTTCTTT. Translated, it gives CASRQGAAEAFF.

This clonotype was observed many times. The CDR3 DNA sequence: TGTGCCAGCAGTTACGCAGAGATGAACACTGAAGCTTTCTTT. It yields the protein CASSYAEMNTEAFF. V is TRBV6-2 or TRBV6-3 and J is TRBJ1-1; D is unclear. The CDR3 has 14 residues. Looked up from germline, CDR1 is MNHEY and CDR2 is SVGEGT. The V end was cut by 2 bases, the J end by 0 bases, with 7 bases between.

This clonotype was detected many times. This chain links TRBV14 with TRBJ2-3; the D is unclear. This CDR3 is built from 15 residues. Deletions cut 4 bases from V and 0 bases from J, with 11 bases between. Germline CDR1 is SGHDN and CDR2 is FVKESK. The CDR3 reads CASSPSARSTDTQYF. CDR3 DNA sequence: TGTGCCAGCAGCCCCTCAGCCAGAAGCACAGATACGCAGTATTTT.

This clonotype showed up many times. The CDR3 here is CSAREAGTYEQYF. The CDR3 DNA reads as TGCAGTGCTAGAGAGGCAGGAACCTACGAGCAGTACTTC. The chain carries TRBV20-1 and TRBJ2-7; D is unresolved. Trimming stripped 0 bases from V and 2 bases from J, with 8 bases between. CDR3 length: 13 residues. Germline V gene sequence: CDR1 DFQATT, CDR2 SNEGSKA (reference sequence).